At least ten counts were recorded for the clone carrying this T cell receptor beta chain. What it recognizes is unknown. The data belong to a study of Graves' ophthalmopathy and Graves' hyperthyroidism. Patients newly diagnosed with hyperthyroidism, under 2 months' duration, were aged 18 to 65, the study reports. Physicians reached a diagnosis by relying on clinical symptoms, serum thyroxine, TRAb, thyroid ultrasound and orbital computed tomography. Study-wide results and limits: Discriminating ophthalmopathy from stable hyperthyroidism, a 13-signature model attained a sensitivity of about 88% and a specificity of 81.08%. Clonotypes were expanded in thyroid at above 0.001 frequency, and most also appeared in blood.

Amplifying from RNA transcripts, the study obtained TCR beta CDR3 regions. Second-round multiplex PCR came after a first-round RT-PCR that employed HTBI primers. TCRdb recomputed calls from the multiplex PCR reads with MiXCR, one row per CDR3 protein. This sample has approximately 380,000 distinct CDR3 sequences; around 20% occur once, and the top ten carry around 3.2%. The CDR3 length is 16 residues. The germline V gene has CDR1 LNHDA and CDR2 SQIVND (reference sequence). V shed 4 bases and J 2 bases; nucleotides not matched to a gene: 6. Sequences were obtained from peripheral blood. The chain joins TRBV19 to TRBJ2-7; TRBD1 matches at 12 bases. This TCR came from a woman in her late teens or twenties with stable Graves' hyperthyroidism. As DNA, the CDR3 is TGTGCCAGTAGTAACGCCGGGACAGGGGGCGCCTACGAGCAGTACTTC. Amino acid sequence: CASSNAGTGGAYEQYF.